A single sample is the source of the 21 T cell receptor beta chains below, sequenced in a study of CD8 T cells in ankylosing spondylitis. TCRdb ran MiXCR on the 5' RACE reads and lists one entry per CDR3 protein. The sample comprises around 320,000 distinct CDR3 sequences, around 21% of which are singletons, and roughly 3.6% rests with the top ten. The sequenced sample was blood, either unsorted or a sorted T cell fraction (not recorded which). These receptors came from a female donor with ankylosing spondylitis or in good health (not recorded which).

This clonotype occurred a few times. V usage is TRBV5-1 and J usage is TRBJ1-5; 7 bases are a match to TRBD1. Germline CDR1 and CDR2: SGHRS and YFSETQ. J was trimmed by 6 bases and V by 0 bases; bases with no gene match: 6. This CDR3 contains 15 residues. CDR3 amino acids: CASSLEAGGGQPQHF. In nucleotides, the CDR3 is TGCGCCAGCAGCTTGGAAGCAGGGGGAGGTCAGCCCCAGCATTTT.

In DNA form, the CDR3 reads TGTGCCAGCAGTTTTCCCTTTAGCACAGATACGCAGTATTTT. Translation gives CASSFPFSTDTQYF. The rearrangement uses TRBV6-2 or TRBV6-3 and TRBJ2-3; no reliable D call. The CDR3 sequence is 14 residues long. CDR1 is MNHEY and CDR2 is SVGEGT in the germline V gene. Trimming took off 4 bases at V and 0 bases at J, with 8 bases between the two ends.

Only a few counts were recorded for this clonotype. The J gene is TRBJ2-7, the V gene TRBV5-1, with D possibly TRBD2 on 5 matching bases. CDR3 length: 15 amino acids. The V end lost 0 bases, the J end lost 3 bases, and 13 bases lay between the germline ends. The germline V gene has CDR1 SGHRS and CDR2 YFSETQ. The CDR3 here is CASSLDGNSDYEQYF. CDR3 nucleotides: TGCGCCAGCAGCTTGGACGGGAATTCGGACTACGAGCAGTACTTC.

In this sample, this clonotype turned up many times. V usage is TRBV10-3 and J usage is TRBJ1-5, with TRBD1 matching over 8 bases. J lost 5 bases, V lost 6 bases, and 6 bases had no gene match. Germline CDR1 ENHRY, CDR2 SYGVKD. CDR3 length: 14 residues. The CDR3: CAISDRGGDQPQHF. In DNA, the CDR3 is TGTGCCATCAGCGACAGGGGAGGAGATCAGCCCCAGCATTTT.

This chain joins TRBV23-1 and TRBJ2-1, with D perhaps TRBD2 (6 bases). TRBV23-1 is annotated as an ORF whose role is uncertain. The V gene lost 5 bases and the J gene lost 0 bases, with 17 bases spanning the gap. The CDR3 is made up of 17 amino acids. CDR3 loop: CASSTIPPTSSYNEQFF. Here the CDR3 DNA reads TGCGCCAGCAGTACTATCCCGCCGACTAGCTCCTACAATGAGCAGTTCTTC.

This clonotype has a handful of counts. The chain carries TRBV7-8 and TRBJ1-1; D call uncertain. Trimming left V 2 bases short and J 2 bases short, with 12 bases between. The germline CDR1 and CDR2 sequences are SGHVS and FQNEAQ. The CDR3 length is 15 residues. The CDR3, as DNA: TGTGCCAGCAGCTTACTGCGGCAGACCAACACTGAAGCTTTCTTT. It specifies CASSLLRQTNTEAFF.

This chain joins TRBV27 and TRBJ1-3; TRBD1 matches 8 bases. Germline values: CDR1 MNHEY, CDR2 SMNVEV (reference sequence). This CDR3 is 12 amino acids long. J was trimmed by 7 bases and V by 8 bases; bases with no gene match: 4. The CDR3 nucleotides read TGTGCCAGCTCGGACAGGGTGAACACCATATATTTT. The encoded protein is CASSDRVNTIYF.

This clonotype showed up just a few times. The CDR3 region is CATNSRGVGANVLTF. CDR3 DNA sequence: TGTGCCACAAACTCTCGTGGGGTCGGGGCCAACGTCCTGACTTTC. The chain uses TRBV10-3 and TRBJ2-6; D is uncertain. The V and J ends lost 10 bases and 4 bases respectively, with 17 bases between them. CDR1 is ENHRY, CDR2 SYGVKD, per germline. The CDR3 runs to 15 residues.

This sequence joins TRBV20-1 and TRBJ2-5; 7 nucleotides agree with TRBD2. Unmatched junction bases numbered 8, after V lost 2 bases and J lost 2 bases. CDR1 is DFQATT and CDR2 is SNEGSKA in the germline V gene (reference sequence). The CDR3 is made up of 15 amino acids. The CDR3 sequence is CSARSGGSTQETQYF. CDR3 bases: TGCAGTGCTAGATCTGGCGGGAGTACTCAAGAGACCCAGTACTTC.

This clonotype was seen a few times. The chain joins TRBV12-3 or TRBV12-4 to TRBJ2-4; tentatively, D is TRBD2 (6 bases). The CDR3 runs 15 residues. V lost 3 bases and J lost 1, with 10 bases in between. The CDR3 nucleotides are TGTGCCAGCAGTTTGGGTGGAGGGGCCAAAAACATTCAGTACTTC. It translates to CASSLGGGAKNIQYF.

This rearrangement joins TRBV25-1 to TRBJ2-1; TRBD2 agrees at 8 bases. Per the germline V gene, CDR1 is MGHDK and CDR2 is SYGVNS. J gave up 8 bases and V 1 base, and 10 bases lay outside the gene matches. The CDR3 extends over 16 amino acids. CDR3: CASSELRRSGGDEQFF. The CDR3 nucleotides read TGTGCCAGCAGTGAATTGAGACGGTCGGGGGGGGATGAGCAGTTCTTC.

This clonotype was seen repeatedly, ten times or more. The chain has TRBV7-2 and TRBJ2-7; D is undetermined. The CDR3 contains 13 residues. Between the trimmed V and J ends, which lost 2 bases and 1 base, there was a span of 6 bases. The V gene's germline CDR1 is SGHTA and CDR2 FQGNSA. CDR3 in amino acids: CASSLSSSYEQYF. CDR3 bases: TGTGCCAGCAGCTTATCCTCTTCCTACGAGCAGTACTTC.

The CDR3 region has the DNA TGTGCCAGCCGCCCAACAGGACTAGCGGAAAAAGAGACCCAGTACTTC. Its translation: CASRPTGLAEKETQYF. J is TRBJ2-5 and V is TRBV6-2 or TRBV6-3; 10 bases are a match to TRBD2. Per germline, CDR1 MNHEY and CDR2 SVGEGT. V dropped 8 bases and J dropped 3; count of bases not matched to a gene: 12. The CDR3 sequence is 16 residues long.

On this clonotype itself: This may arise from a read error, as a much more abundant clone is one base away. The chain links TRBV7-2 to TRBJ2-7; the match to TRBD2 covers 7 bases. Germline assignment: CDR1 SGHTA and CDR2 FQGNSA. The CDR3 contains 15 residues. In DNA form, the CDR3 reads TGTGCCAGCAGCTTAGAAGGCGGGAGCTCCTACGAGCGGTACTTC. Protein sequence: CASSLEGGSSYERYF.

This clonotype showed up many times. V is TRBV29-1 and J is TRBJ2-1; TRBD2 is a possible D gene (5 bases). CDR1 SQVTM and CDR2 ANQGSEA come from the germline V gene. The CDR3 runs to 12 residues. With 4 bases removed from V and 7 bases from J, the gap between germline ends came to 11 bases. CDR3 DNA: TGCAGCGTTGTTCCGACGGGGAATGAGCAGTTCTTC. It encodes CSVVPTGNEQFF.

The genes are TRBV12-3 or TRBV12-4 and TRBJ2-3; D is unresolved. CDR3 length equals 15 residues. V was shortened by 6 bases and J by 6 bases, with 19 bases between the two germline ends. In DNA, the CDR3 is TGTGCCAGCAGCCCGTCCGCCGGCAAAGCGGATACGCAGTATTTT. Encoded protein: CASSPSAGKADTQYF.

This clonotype has a handful of counts. The V call is TRBV29-1, the J call TRBJ2-7; 8 bases map to TRBD1. The CDR3 covers 14 residues. The germline V gene has CDR1 SQVTM and CDR2 ANQGSEA. V was clipped by 6 bases and J by 5 bases; unmatched bases: 12. CDR3 DNA sequence: TGCAGCGTCGTGTTTGTGGGACAGGTCCACGAGCAGTACTTC. Its protein is CSVVFVGQVHEQYF.

This clonotype occurred many times. This chain links TRBV12-3 or TRBV12-4 with TRBJ1-1; D is unresolved. The CDR3 runs 13 residues. With 3 bases removed from V and 6 bases from J, the gap between germline ends came to 11 bases. The DNA of the CDR3 is TGTGCCAGCAGTTTCTCGGTCCGTCCTGAAGCTTTCTTT. This sequence encodes CASSFSVRPEAFF.

With regard to this clonotype: A read error is possible here, since a much larger clone lies one base away. The chain joins TRBV29-1 to TRBJ1-1, with a tentative D call TRBD1 (5 bases). Germline assignment: CDR1 SQVTM and CDR2 ANQGSEA. The CDR3 has 12 residues. CDR3 loop: CSASAKGTEASF. CDR3 in DNA: TGCAGCGCATCTGCTAAAGGGACTGAAGCTTCCTTT. The full variable domain, its missing parts supplied by reference TRBV29-1 and TRBJ1-1, is SAVISQKPSRDICQRGTSLTIQCQVDSQVTMMFWYRQQPGQSLTLIATANQGSEATYESGFVIDKFPISRPNLTFSTLTVSNMSPEDSSIYLCSASAKGTEASFGQGTRLTVV.

V and J are TRBV7-2 and TRBJ2-7; D uncertain. Germline CDR1 SGHTA, CDR2 FQGNSA. Between the trimmed V and J ends, which lost 5 bases and 3 bases, there was a span of 8 bases. The CDR3 sequence is 12 residues long. The CDR3 region is CASSPSGYEQYF. CDR3 DNA: TGTGCCAGCAGCCCCAGTGGCTACGAGCAGTACTTC.

The chain links TRBV10-1 to TRBJ2-7; TRBD1 agrees at 8 bases. V trimming: 0 bases; J trimming: 7 bases; junction bases outside the gene matches: 8. Looked up from germline, CDR1 is WNHNN and CDR2 is SYGVQD (reference sequence). CDR3 size: 15 residues. The CDR3 coding sequence is TGCGCCAGCAGTGAGTCTGGACAGGGAGAAGGGGAGCAGTACTTC. It codes for CASSESGQGEGEQYF.